These 10 T cell receptor beta chains were all obtained from the same sample, sequenced in a study of blood T cells in healthy people across ages (dated by TCRdb to about 2015). The library was produced with 5' RACE. Sequenced using an Illumina HiSeq 2500. A second PCR of about 6 to 11 cycles was run with a J-beta primer mix and a sample-barcoded 5' primer. Using fastp at Q25 and MiXCR, TCRdb reprocessed the public reads and kept productive beta chains. Each CDR3 protein gets just one entry, which takes the most common genes and DNA from the rows behind it. The sample table holds 1.2 million to 1.5 million distinct CDR3 sequences, of which 42% were seen once. The top ten clonotypes cover roughly 8.2% of the sample. The sequencing sample was made of blood. The receptors here all came from a woman under 30 in good health.

CDR3 sequence reads: CASSYRLAGGPVTSTDTQYF. CDR3 in DNA: TGCGCCAGCAGCTACCGACTAGCGGGGGGGCCCGTCACTAGCACAGATACGCAGTATTTT. This rearrangement joins TRBV5-1 to TRBJ2-3, with 14 positions matching TRBD2. V was pared by 3 bases and J by 0 bases, with 12 bases of the junction left unmatched. Germline assignment: CDR1 SGHRS and CDR2 YFSETQ. The CDR3 totals 20 residues.

J is TRBJ2-7 and V is TRBV5-5; 10 bases match TRBD1. CDR3 length: 14 residues. Losses at the gene ends were 7 bases for V and 2 bases for J; bases not matched to a gene: 6. Germline V CDR1 and CDR2: SGHKS, YYEKEE (reference sequence). The DNA of the CDR3 is TGTGCCAGCTCACCGACAGGGGGCACCTACGAGCAGTACTTC. Protein product: CASSPTGGTYEQYF. The whole variable domain, remainder taken from reference TRBV5-5 and TRBJ2-7, is DAGVTQSPTHLIKTRGQQVTLRCSPISGHKSVSWYQQVLGQGPQFIFQYYEKEERGRGNFPDRFSARQFPNYSSELNVNALLLGDSALYLCASSPTGGTYEQYFGPGTRLTVT.

This clonotype was counted between two and nine times. The chain carries TRBV27 and TRBJ2-4; 7 bases align to TRBD1. The last part of the DNA fits TRBJ2-5 better; the J call may be wrong. CDR3 length: 14 residues. Germline CDR1 and CDR2: MNHEY and SMNVEV (reference sequence). The CDR3 DNA follows: TGTGCCAGCAGTCCGGACAGGAGTCCCGAGACCCAGTACTTC. Amino acids: CASSPDRSPETQYF.

The chain recombines TRBV20-1 with TRBJ1-2, with TRBD1 matching 10 bases. Per the germline V gene, CDR1 is DFQATT and CDR2 is SNEGSKA (reference sequence). The CDR3 spans 16 residues. Trimming took 1 base from V and 0 from J; bases not matched to a gene: 5. For the CDR3, the DNA is TGCAGTGCTAGAGTCCCGGGACAGGGGCCTAACTATGGCTACACCTTC. This gives the protein CSARVPGQGPNYGYTF.

The chain combines TRBV5-1 with TRBJ2-7, with D maybe TRBD2 (6 bases). Germline values: CDR1 SGHRS, CDR2 YFSETQ. The CDR3 covers 14 residues. The V end was cut by 4 bases, the J end by 3 bases, with 14 bases between. The CDR3 DNA reads TGCGCCAGCAGCGCGTCCGGGACTCTCTACGAGCAGTACTTC. Translation gives CASSASGTLYEQYF.

This clonotype was seen just once. The V and J genes are TRBV4-1 and TRBJ2-7; TRBD1 or TRBD2 may be the D gene (5 bases each). Germline CDR1 is MGHRA and CDR2 is YSYEKL. The ends were cut back, 0 bases at V and 3 bases at J, with 27 bases in the middle. This CDR3 has 20 residues. The CDR3 DNA reads TGCGCCAGCAGCCAAGATTTCAACAGGCCCCGGACTCTGTCGGGCTACGAGCAGTACTTC. It specifies CASSQDFNRPRTLSGYEQYF.

J is TRBJ2-2 and V is TRBV12-3 or TRBV12-4, with D unclear. Between the trimmed V and J ends, which lost 5 bases and 6 bases, there was a span of 13 bases. This CDR3 has 14 residues. The CDR3 region has the DNA TGTGCCAGCAGTCCGAGGACCTCGGCCGGGGAGCTGTTTTTT. It codes for CASSPRTSAGELFF.

This clonotype was observed a few times. The V gene is TRBV4-1, the J gene TRBJ1-2; no reliable D call. The CDR3 runs 15 residues. V was shortened by 0 bases and J by 4 bases, with 12 bases between the two germline ends. Germline V CDR1 and CDR2: MGHRA, YSYEKL. The CDR3 DNA is TGCGCCAGCAGCCAAGATGGTACGACATCCTATGGCTACACCTTC. This encodes CASSQDGTTSYGYTF.

This sequence joins TRBV20-1 and TRBJ2-5; 9 bases align to TRBD2. Matching the DNA end better, TRBJ2-7 makes the J call doubtful. Per the germline V gene, CDR1 is DFQATT and CDR2 is SNEGSKA (reference sequence). This CDR3 spans 17 amino acids. CDR3 DNA sequence: TGCAGTGCTACCTTAGAGGGGGGACTAGCACAGAACTACGAGCAGTACTTC. Protein product: CSATLEGGLAQNYEQYF.

This clonotype turned up a few times. The V gene is TRBV29-1, the J gene TRBJ2-7, with D tentatively TRBD1 (6 bases). The CDR3 loop spans 14 amino acids. V lost 7 bases to trimming and J lost 4 bases, with 20 bases between them. Looked up from germline, CDR1 is SQVTM and CDR2 is ANQGSEA. The CDR3: CSAAPDGTQYEQYF. CDR3 nucleotide sequence: TGCAGCGCCGCCCCGGACGGGACACAATACGAGCAGTACTTC.